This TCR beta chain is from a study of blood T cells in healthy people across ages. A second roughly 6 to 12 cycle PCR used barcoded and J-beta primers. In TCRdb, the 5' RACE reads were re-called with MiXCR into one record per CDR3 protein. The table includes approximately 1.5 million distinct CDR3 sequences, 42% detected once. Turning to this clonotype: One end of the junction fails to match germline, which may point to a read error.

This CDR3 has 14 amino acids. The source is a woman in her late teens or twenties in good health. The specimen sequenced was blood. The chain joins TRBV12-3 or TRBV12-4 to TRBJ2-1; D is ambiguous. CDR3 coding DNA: TGTGACAGCAGTTTAACTTGTCCCTACAATGAGCAGTTCTTC. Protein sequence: CDSSLTCPYNEQFF.